This TCR beta chain comes out of a study of T cell repertoires and HLA-DP antigens. Germline V gene data show CDR1 as MNHNS and CDR2 as SASEGT. Trimming left V 2 bases short and J 1 base short, with 14 bases between. The CDR3 is 16 residues long. Study results and caveats: Against both alloantigens, CD137+ clonality was similar, 0.35 to 0.45.

For this clone: Its matching antigen is unknown.

CD4+ T cells, purified by negative selection, averaged roughly 98% purity. Deep-resolution sequencing targeted some 200,000 T cell genomes in pre-culture CD4+ samples. Some clones are missing from TCRdb's copy, which holds only in-frame ones; the method was immunoSEQ multiplex PCR. The sample lists 90,000 to 130,000 clones; 80% to 95% were seen once. Sequenced sample: CD4+ T cells from PBMCs. The rearrangement uses TRBV6-1 and TRBJ1-1; D may be TRBD1 (6 bases). This receptor was obtained from a woman aged 18-30 years in good health and CMV-seronegative. In DNA, the CDR3 is TGTGCCAGCAGTGAATTACCGGGGGGCCAGAACACTGAAGCTTTCTTT. Translated: CASSELPGGQNTEAFF.